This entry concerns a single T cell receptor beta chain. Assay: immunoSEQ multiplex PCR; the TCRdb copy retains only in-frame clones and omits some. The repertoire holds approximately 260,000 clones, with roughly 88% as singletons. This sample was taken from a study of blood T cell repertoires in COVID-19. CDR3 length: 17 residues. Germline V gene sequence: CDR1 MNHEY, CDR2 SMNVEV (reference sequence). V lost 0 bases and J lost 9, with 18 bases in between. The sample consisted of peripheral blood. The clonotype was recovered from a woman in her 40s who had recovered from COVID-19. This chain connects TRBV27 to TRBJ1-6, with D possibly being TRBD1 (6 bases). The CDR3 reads CASSLSGGPSALSPLHF. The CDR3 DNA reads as TGTGCCAGCAGTTTATCGGGGGGGCCCAGTGCCCTTTCACCCCTCCACTTT.